This T cell receptor (beta chain) was sequenced for a study of T cell repertoires in cytomegalovirus infection. From the reads, TCRdb called clonotypes with MiXCR, one entry per CDR3 protein. The sample lists 680,000 or so distinct CDR3 sequences; roughly a third were seen once. Notes on this clonotype: Its antigen is currently unknown.

CDR3 length equals 15 residues. CDR1 MGHRA and CDR2 YSYEKL come from the germline V gene. The germline V and J ends were trimmed by 1 base and 2 bases, with 11 bases remaining between them. The receptor comes from a human donor in good health (CMV status not recorded). Some clones in this sample may be carry-over from other donors' samples. The input for sequencing was cultured PBMCs, taken from culture after CMV antigen stimulation. This chain uses TRBV4-1 with TRBJ2-5; D is perhaps TRBD2 (5 bases). The CDR3 coding sequence is TGCGCCAGCAGCCAAGGGGGAAGCGGACAAGAGACCCAGTACTTC. It specifies CASSQGGSGQETQYF.